The T cell receptor beta chain described here comes from a study of monozygotic twins with inflammatory bowel disease. Per the germline V gene, CDR1 is SEHNR and CDR2 is FQNEAQ (reference sequence). This CDR3 spans 14 amino acids. With the 5' RACE reads reprocessed, TCRdb shows one record per CDR3 protein and no DNA. This table lists around 200,000 distinct CDR3 sequences. Sequenced sample: blood. The chain is built from TRBV7-9 and TRBJ2-1; TCRdb returns TRBD1, unconfirmable since there is no DNA. This TCR derives from a human donor with ulcerative colitis or Crohn's disease, or a healthy co-twin of an affected twin (not recorded which). CDR3 region: CASSSDRGYNEQFF. The full variable domain, completed using reference TRBV7-9 and TRBJ2-1, is DTGVSQNPRHKITKRGQNVTFRCDPISEHNRLYWYRQTLGQGPEFLTYFQNEAQLEKSRLLSDRFSAERPKGSFSTLEIQRTEQGDSAMYLCASSSDRGYNEQFFGPGTRLTVL.